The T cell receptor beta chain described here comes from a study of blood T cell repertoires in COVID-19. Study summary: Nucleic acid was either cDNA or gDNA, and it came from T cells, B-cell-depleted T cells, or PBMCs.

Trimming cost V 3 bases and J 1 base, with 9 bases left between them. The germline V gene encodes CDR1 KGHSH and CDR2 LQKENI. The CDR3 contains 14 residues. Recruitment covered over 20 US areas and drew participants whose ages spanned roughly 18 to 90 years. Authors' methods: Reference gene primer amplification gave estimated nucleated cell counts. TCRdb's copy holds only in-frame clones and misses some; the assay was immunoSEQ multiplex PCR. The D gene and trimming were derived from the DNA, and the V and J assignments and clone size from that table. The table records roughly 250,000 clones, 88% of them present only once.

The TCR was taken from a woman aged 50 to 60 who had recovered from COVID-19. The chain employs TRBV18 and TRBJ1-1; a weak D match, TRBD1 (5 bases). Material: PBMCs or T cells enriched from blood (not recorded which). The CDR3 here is CASSPRVGNTEAFF. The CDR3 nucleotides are TGTGCCAGCTCACCCAGGGTAGGGAACACTGAAGCTTTCTTT. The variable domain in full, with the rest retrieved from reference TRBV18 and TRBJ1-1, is NAGVMQNPRHLVRRRGQEARLRCSPMKGHSHVYWYRQLPEEGLKFMVYLQKENIIDESGMPKERFSAEFPKEGPSILRIQQVVRGDSAAYFCASSPRVGNTEAFFGQGTRLTVV.